The 11 T cell receptor beta chains given below trace back to one sample, sequenced in a study of Graves' ophthalmopathy and Graves' hyperthyroidism. From RNA, the CDR3 regions of TCR beta chains were amplified and sequenced. Investigators did first-round RT-PCR with HTBI primers, then second-round multiplex PCR. TCRdb reanalysed the multiplex PCR reads using MiXCR and keeps one entry per CDR3 protein. The sample has hundreds of thousands of distinct CDR3 sequences, roughly 21% seen once. Material: peripheral blood. These receptor sequences come from a woman aged 18-35 years with stable Graves' hyperthyroidism.

This clonotype has ten or more counts. The chain joins TRBV7-2 to TRBJ2-5; no reliable D call. V lost 8 bases and J 5 bases, leaving 24 bases between the germline ends. CDR3 length: 16 amino acids. Germline V CDR1 and CDR2: SGHTA, FQGNSA. The CDR3 spells CASRLKGPKDTETQYF. In DNA, the CDR3 is TGTGCCAGCCGCCTTAAAGGCCCGAAGGATACGGAGACCCAGTACTTC.

This clonotype has just a few counts. The chain joins TRBV28 to TRBJ1-1, with 11 bases matching TRBD1. The germline CDR1 and CDR2 sequences are MDHEN and SYDVKM. The V segment lost 4 bases and the J segment 1 base; nucleotides outside the gene matches: 14. The CDR3 contains 19 residues. The CDR3 loop is CASSSFYYGTGGGNTEAFF. The CDR3 nucleotides are TGTGCCAGCAGTTCGTTCTACTATGGGACAGGGGGTGGGAACACTGAAGCTTTCTTT.

This clonotype was seen ten or more times. The chain carries TRBV30 and TRBJ1-5, with 8 bases matching TRBD1. CDR1 GTSNPN and CDR2 SVGIG come from the germline V gene (reference sequence). V gave up 1 base and J gave up 10 bases; unmatched junction bases: 12. The length of the CDR3 is 15 residues. The CDR3 loop reads CAWSAPGTGYRPQHF. For the CDR3, the DNA is TGTGCCTGGAGTGCCCCTGGGACAGGCTATCGTCCCCAGCATTTT.

The chain recombines TRBV4-2 with TRBJ1-5; 9 bases line up with TRBD1. The CDR3 length is 15 residues. Germline loops: CDR1 LGHNA, CDR2 YNFKEQ. V shed 0 bases and J 7 bases; nucleotides not matched to a gene: 4. The CDR3 protein is CASSQDNRGRQPQHF. In DNA, the CDR3 is TGTGCCAGCAGCCAAGATAACAGGGGGCGCCAGCCCCAGCATTTT.

This clonotype came up many times. The chain uses TRBV6-1 and TRBJ1-2; no definite D call. Germline assignment: CDR1 MNHNS and CDR2 SASEGT. The CDR3 has 13 amino acids. Trimming took 6 bases from V and 6 from J, leaving 14 bases between them. CDR3 sequence (DNA): TGTGCCAGCAGGGAGGAAAGGAAGGATGGCTACACCTTC. This encodes CASREERKDGYTF.

This clonotype showed up many times. This chain uses TRBV7-9 with TRBJ2-5; no clear D. Trimming removed 2 bases at V and 1 base at J, with 14 bases between. The CDR3 sequence is 16 residues long. Germline V gene sequence: CDR1 SEHNR, CDR2 FQNEAQ (reference sequence). CDR3 residues: CASSLITLGSQETQYF. For the CDR3, the DNA is TGTGCCAGCAGCTTAATTACTTTGGGCAGCCAAGAGACCCAGTACTTC. Full variable domain (outside the CDR3, taken from reference TRBV7-9 and TRBJ2-5): DTGVSQNPRHKITKRGQNVTFRCDPISEHNRLYWYRQTLGQGPEFLTYFQNEAQLEKSRLLSDRFSAERPKGSFSTLEIQRTEQGDSAMYLCASSLITLGSQETQYFGPGTRLLVL.

This clonotype was counted only a few times. The V and J genes are TRBV10-2 and TRBJ2-4, with D perhaps TRBD2 (5 bases). Germline V lookup: CDR1 WSHSY, CDR2 SAAADI. CDR3 length equals 12 residues. With 3 bases removed from V and 6 bases from J, the gap between germline ends came to 6 bases. The CDR3 sequence: CASSEAVNIQYF. The DNA for the CDR3 is TGCGCCAGCAGTGAAGCGGTAAACATTCAGTACTTC.

The chain carries TRBV24-1 and TRBJ1-1, with D tentatively TRBD1 (5 bases). CDR1 and CDR2 from the germline V gene are KGHDR and SFDVKD. The CDR3 is 13 amino acids. Trimming removed 7 bases from V and 0 bases from J, with 8 bases in between. CDR3 nucleotides: TGTGCCACCAGGACAGAGATGAACACTGAAGCTTTCTTT. It codes for CATRTEMNTEAFF.

The V and J genes are TRBV6-1 and TRBJ1-2; D not certain. The germline V gene encodes CDR1 MNHNS and CDR2 SASEGT. Trimming cost V 2 bases and J 2 bases, with 12 bases left between them. This CDR3 is built from 15 residues. For the CDR3, the DNA is TGTGCCAGCAGTGAACGTCTGAGACGAAACTATGGCTACACCTTC. Translating it yields CASSERLRRNYGYTF.

Many counts were recorded for this clonotype. The V and J genes are TRBV10-3 and TRBJ2-5; D gene uncertain. Trimming left V 2 bases short and J 4 bases short, with 11 bases between. Looked up from germline, CDR1 is ENHRY and CDR2 is SYGVKD. This CDR3 has 14 residues. CDR3 bases: TGTGCCATCAGTGAGGGGTTAGCAGGAGAGACCCAGTACTTC. Translated, it gives CAISEGLAGETQYF.

This clonotype was seen a handful of times. The chain joins TRBV5-1 to TRBJ2-5; D assignment may be TRBD1 or TRBD2 (5 bases each). The length of the CDR3 is 14 residues. V dropped 5 bases and J dropped 5 bases, with 16 bases sitting between them. Germline-derived CDR1 and CDR2 are SGHRS and YFSETQ. CDR3 sequence: CASSPGTFGETQYF. The DNA of the CDR3 is TGCGCCAGCAGTCCCGGGACCTTTGGGGAGACCCAGTACTTC.